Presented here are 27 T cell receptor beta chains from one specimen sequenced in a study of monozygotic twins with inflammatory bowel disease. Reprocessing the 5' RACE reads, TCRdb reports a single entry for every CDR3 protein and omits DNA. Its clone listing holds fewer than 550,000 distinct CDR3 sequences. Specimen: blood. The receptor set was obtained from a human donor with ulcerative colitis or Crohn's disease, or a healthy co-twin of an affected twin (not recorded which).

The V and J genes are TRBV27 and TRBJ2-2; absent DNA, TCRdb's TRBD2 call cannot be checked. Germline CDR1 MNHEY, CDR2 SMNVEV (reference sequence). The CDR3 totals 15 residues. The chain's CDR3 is CASSFVTTNTGELFF.

CDR3 loop: CATSRRLFASGNTIYF. This chain links TRBV12-3 or TRBV12-4 with TRBJ1-3. The CDR3 has 16 amino acids.

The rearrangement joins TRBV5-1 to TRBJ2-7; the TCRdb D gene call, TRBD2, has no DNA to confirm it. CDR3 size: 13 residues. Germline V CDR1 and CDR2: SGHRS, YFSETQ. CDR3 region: CASRFGGAHEQYF.

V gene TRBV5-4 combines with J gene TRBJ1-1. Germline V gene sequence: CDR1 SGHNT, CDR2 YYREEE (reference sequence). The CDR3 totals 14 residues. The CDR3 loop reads CASSLKWRDTEAFF.

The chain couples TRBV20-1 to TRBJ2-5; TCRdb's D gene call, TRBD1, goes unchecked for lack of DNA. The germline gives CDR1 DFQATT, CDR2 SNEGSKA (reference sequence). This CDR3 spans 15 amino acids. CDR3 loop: CSAILGQGGQETQYF.

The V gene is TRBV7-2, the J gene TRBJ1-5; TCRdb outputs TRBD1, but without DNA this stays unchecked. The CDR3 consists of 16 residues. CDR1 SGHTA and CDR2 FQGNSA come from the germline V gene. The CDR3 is CASSFSGTGGNQPQHF.

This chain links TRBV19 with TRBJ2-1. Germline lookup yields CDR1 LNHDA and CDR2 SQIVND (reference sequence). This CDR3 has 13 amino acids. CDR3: CASSISENNEQFF.

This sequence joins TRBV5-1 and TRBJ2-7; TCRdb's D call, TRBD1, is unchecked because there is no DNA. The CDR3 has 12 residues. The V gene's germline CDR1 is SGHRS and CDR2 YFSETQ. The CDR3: CASSVQGFEQYF.

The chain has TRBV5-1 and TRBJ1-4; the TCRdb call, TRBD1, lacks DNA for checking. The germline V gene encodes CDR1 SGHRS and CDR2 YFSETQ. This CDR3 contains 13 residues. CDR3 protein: CASSLAGVEKLFF.

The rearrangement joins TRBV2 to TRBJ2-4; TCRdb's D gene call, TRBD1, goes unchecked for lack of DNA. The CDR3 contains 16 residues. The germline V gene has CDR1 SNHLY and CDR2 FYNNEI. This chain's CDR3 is CASSPTGGGSKNIQYF.

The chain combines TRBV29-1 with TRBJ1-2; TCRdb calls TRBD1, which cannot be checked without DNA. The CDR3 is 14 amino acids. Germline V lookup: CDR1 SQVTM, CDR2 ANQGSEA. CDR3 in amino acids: CSVTEDNENYGYTF.

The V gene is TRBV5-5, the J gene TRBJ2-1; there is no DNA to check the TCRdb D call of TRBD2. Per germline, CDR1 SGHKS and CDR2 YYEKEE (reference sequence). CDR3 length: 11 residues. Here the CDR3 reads CASSPSREQFF.

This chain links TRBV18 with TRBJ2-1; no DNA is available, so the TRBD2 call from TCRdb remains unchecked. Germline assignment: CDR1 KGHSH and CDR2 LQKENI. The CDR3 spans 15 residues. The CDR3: CASSPDPSRENEQFF.

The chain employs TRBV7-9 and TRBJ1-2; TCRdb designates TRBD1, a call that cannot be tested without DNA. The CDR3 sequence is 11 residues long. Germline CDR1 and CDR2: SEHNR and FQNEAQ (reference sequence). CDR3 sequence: CASSPGQGGTF.

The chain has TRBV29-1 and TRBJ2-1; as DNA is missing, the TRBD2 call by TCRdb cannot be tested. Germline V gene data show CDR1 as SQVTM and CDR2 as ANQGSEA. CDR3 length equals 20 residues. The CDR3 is CSVEDPKGLAGGSGNNEQFF.

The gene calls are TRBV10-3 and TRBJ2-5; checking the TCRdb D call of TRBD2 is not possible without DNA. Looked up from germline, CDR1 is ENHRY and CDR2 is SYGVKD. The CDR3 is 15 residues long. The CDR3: CAISVGGTRIETQYF.

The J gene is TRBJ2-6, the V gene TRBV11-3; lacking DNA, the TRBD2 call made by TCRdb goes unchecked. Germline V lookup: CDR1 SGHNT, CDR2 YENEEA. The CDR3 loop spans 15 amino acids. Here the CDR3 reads CASSSGTGGANVLTF.

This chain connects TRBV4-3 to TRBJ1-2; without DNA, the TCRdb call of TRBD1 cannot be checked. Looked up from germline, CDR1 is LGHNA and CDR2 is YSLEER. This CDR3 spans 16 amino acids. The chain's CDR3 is CASSQSSTGGTYGYTF.

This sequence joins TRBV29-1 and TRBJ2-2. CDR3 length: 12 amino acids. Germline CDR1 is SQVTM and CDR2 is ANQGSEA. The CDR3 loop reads CSVVRYTGELFF.

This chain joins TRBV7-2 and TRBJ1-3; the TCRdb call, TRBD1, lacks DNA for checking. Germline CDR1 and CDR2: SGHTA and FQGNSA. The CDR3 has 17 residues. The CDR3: CASSPYRVLSSGNTIYF.

The CDR3 here is CAISDGSYEQYF. The V gene is TRBV10-3, the J gene TRBJ2-7. Per germline, CDR1 ENHRY and CDR2 SYGVKD. The CDR3 sequence is 12 residues long.

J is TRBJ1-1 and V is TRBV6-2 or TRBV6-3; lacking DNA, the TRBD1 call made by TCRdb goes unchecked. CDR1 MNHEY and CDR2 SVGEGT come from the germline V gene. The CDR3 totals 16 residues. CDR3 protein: CASRYDRELMNTEAFF.

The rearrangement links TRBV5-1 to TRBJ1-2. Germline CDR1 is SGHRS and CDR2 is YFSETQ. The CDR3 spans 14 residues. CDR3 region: CASSSRTANYGYTF.

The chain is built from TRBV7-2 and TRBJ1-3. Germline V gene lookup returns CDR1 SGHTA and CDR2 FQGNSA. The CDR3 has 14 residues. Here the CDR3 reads CASSLEGTAVTIYF.

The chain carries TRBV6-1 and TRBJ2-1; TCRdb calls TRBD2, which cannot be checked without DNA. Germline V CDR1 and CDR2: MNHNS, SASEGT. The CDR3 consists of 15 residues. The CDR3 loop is CASSDLGGAYNEQFF.

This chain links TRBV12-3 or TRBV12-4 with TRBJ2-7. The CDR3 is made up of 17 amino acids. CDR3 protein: CASSLGMASWGSYEQYF.

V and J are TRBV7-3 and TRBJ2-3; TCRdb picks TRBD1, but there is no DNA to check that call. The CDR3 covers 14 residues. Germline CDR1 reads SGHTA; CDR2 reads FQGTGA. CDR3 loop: CASSPPGPTDTQYF.